Sequencing of this T cell receptor (beta chain) was carried out in a study of blood T cells in healthy people across ages. Across the study: Roughly one uniquely barcoded beta molecule per two T cells was captured.

Together with a sample-barcoded 5' primer, a J-beta primer mix was included in a second PCR lasting roughly 6 to 12 cycles. MiXCR was run by TCRdb on the 5' RACE reads, yielding one entry per CDR3 protein. The table records more than 550,000 distinct CDR3 sequences, 22% of them present only once. The study drew donors from healthy Caucasian individuals in Russia aged about 6 to 95. Isolation yielded PBMCs, at least 7 million per sample, in every case. The CDR3 contains 12 residues. Germline CDR1 SGHDN, CDR2 FVKESK. The source material was blood. The chain has TRBV14 and TRBJ2-5, with D uncertain. The J call is doubtful: the DNA matches TRBJ2-7 better. The TCR originated in a man aged 65-85 years in good health. The CDR3 coding sequence is TGTGCCAGCAGTCACACGGGTCGCGAGCAGTACTTC. This codes for CASSHTGREQYF.